Following are 30 T cell receptor beta chains from one sample sequenced in a study of T-cell reconstitution after alpha-beta-depleted transplantation in children. Unique molecular identifiers were incorporated during preparation of the TCRbeta library. In TCRdb, the PCR reads were re-called with MiXCR into one record per CDR3 protein. The table has under 250,000 distinct CDR3 sequences, 6.6% seen once. The material sequenced was PBMCs, taken before TCRalphabeta/CD19-depleted stem cell transplant. The receptors shown here come from a boy aged 2-9 years with acute lymphoblastic leukemia, due to receive a stem cell transplant.

This clonotype came up many times. The chain combines TRBV6-5 with TRBJ2-1; TRBD1 matches at 9 bases. Germline CDR1 and CDR2: MNHEY and SVGAGI. J lost 2 bases, V lost 4 bases, and 3 bases had no gene match. The CDR3 is made up of 15 amino acids. Here the CDR3 DNA reads TGTGCCAGCAGTTCCCGACAGGGGGCCTACAATGAGCAGTTCTTC. Its protein is CASSSRQGAYNEQFF.

This clonotype was counted at least ten times. The gene calls are TRBV4-2 and TRBJ1-5, with 7 positions matching TRBD1. The J segment lost 5 bases and the V segment lost 0 bases, leaving 1 base of the junction unmatched. From germline, CDR1 is LGHNA and CDR2 YNFKEQ. The CDR3 loop spans 14 amino acids. The chain's CDR3 is CASSQDRGDQPQHF. CDR3 in DNA: TGTGCCAGCAGCCAAGACAGGGGGGATCAGCCCCAGCATTTT.

The chain uses TRBV6-5 and TRBJ2-6; 7 positions agree with TRBD1. The junction had 8 bases not matched to a gene; V was cut back by 2 bases and J by 4 bases. Per germline, CDR1 MNHEY and CDR2 SVGAGI. The CDR3 covers 17 residues. The CDR3 region is CASSYTSTGPGANVLTF. In DNA form, the CDR3 reads TGTGCCAGCAGTTACACTTCGACAGGGCCAGGGGCCAACGTCCTGACTTTC.

V gene TRBV7-2 combines with J gene TRBJ2-5, with TRBD1 as a possible D gene (5 bases). CDR1 and CDR2 (germline): SGHTA, FQGNSA. CDR3 length: 15 amino acids. Trimming stripped 1 base from V and 5 bases from J, with 14 bases between. In DNA form, the CDR3 reads TGTGCCAGCAGCTTAGTATTTGGGGCTCTGGAGACCCAGTACTTC. It yields the protein CASSLVFGALETQYF.

CDR3 region: CASGAGNQPQHF. CDR3 coding DNA: TGTGCCAGCGGGGCGGGCAATCAGCCCCAGCATTTT. The chain joins TRBV27 to TRBJ1-5; a possible D gene is TRBD1 (5 bases). This CDR3 contains 12 residues. V lost 8 bases and J 2 bases, leaving 7 bases between the germline ends. Germline V lookup: CDR1 MNHEY, CDR2 SMNVEV (reference sequence).

This clonotype was seen a handful of times. The chain uses TRBV2 and TRBJ2-3, with D perhaps matching TRBD2 (5 bases). Germline V lookup: CDR1 SNHLY, CDR2 FYNNEI. The CDR3 is 16 residues long. V was pared by 7 bases and J by 7 bases, with 24 bases between. The CDR3 bases are TGTGCCAGCATGTACGGGGATGACCTAAACCCTAATACGCAGTATTTT. Amino acid sequence: CASMYGDDLNPNTQYF.

At least ten counts were recorded for this clonotype. The chain combines TRBV9 with TRBJ1-6; 7 bases line up with TRBD1. The CDR3 length is 14 residues. The germline gives CDR1 SGDLS, CDR2 YYNGEE. V shed 0 bases and J 10 bases; nucleotides not matched to a gene: 4. CDR3 in amino acids: CASSVGQGRSPLHF. Written as DNA, the CDR3 is TGTGCCAGCAGCGTAGGACAGGGAAGATCACCCCTCCACTTT.

The CDR3 protein is CAISDSYRARVNTEAFF. The CDR3 bases are TGTGCCATCAGTGATTCTTACAGGGCGAGGGTGAACACTGAAGCTTTCTTT. The genes are TRBV10-3 and TRBJ1-1; tentatively, D is TRBD1 (6 bases). Trimming stripped 3 bases from V and 0 bases from J, with 17 bases between. This CDR3 region has 17 residues. From germline, CDR1 is ENHRY and CDR2 SYGVKD.

This clonotype was seen many times. V is TRBV5-1 and J is TRBJ2-7; 8 bases align to TRBD1. From germline, CDR1 is SGHRS and CDR2 YFSETQ. J lost 3 bases, V lost 2 bases, and 1 base had no gene match. The CDR3 is made up of 13 amino acids. CDR3 bases: TGCGCCAGCAGCTTAGACAGGGGCTACGAGCAGTACTTC. This encodes CASSLDRGYEQYF.

This clonotype appeared many times. One end of the junction fails to match germline, which may point to a read error. J is TRBJ2-5 and V is TRBV7-7; 7 positions match TRBD2. Germline V CDR1 and CDR2: SSHAT, FNYEAQ (reference sequence). The CDR3 is 14 amino acids. As DNA, the CDR3 is TGTGCTAGCAGCGCCGGACTAGGGCAAGAGACCCAGTACTTC. As protein: CASSAGLGQETQYF.

This clonotype was seen at least ten times. This chain joins TRBV29-1 and TRBJ2-5; D gene ambiguous. The CDR3 contains 12 residues. Germline lookup yields CDR1 SQVTM and CDR2 ANQGSEA. Deletions cut 6 bases from V and 2 bases from J, with 10 bases between. The CDR3: CSVGTVQETQYF. The CDR3 nucleotides read TGCAGCGTGGGCACGGTGCAAGAGACCCAGTACTTC. The full variable domain, rest sourced from reference TRBV29-1 and TRBJ2-5, is SAVISQKPSRDICQRGTSLTIQCQVDSQVTMMFWYRQQPGQSLTLIATANQGSEATYESGFVIDKFPISRPNLTFSTLTVSNMSPEDSSIYLCSVGTVQETQYFGPGTRLLVL.

The chain recombines TRBV10-3 with TRBJ1-2; D remains unclear. The germline V gene encodes CDR1 ENHRY and CDR2 SYGVKD. Trimming left V 0 bases short and J 4 bases short, with 9 bases between. CDR3 size: 14 residues. The CDR3 DNA sequence: TGTGCCATCAGTGAGTCCGCAGGCGCCTATGGCTACACCTTC. It is translated as CAISESAGAYGYTF.

This clonotype was seen repeatedly, ten times or more. The chain couples TRBV28 to TRBJ1-1, with 7 bases that match TRBD1. The CDR3 is made up of 19 amino acids. Germline V gives CDR1 MDHEN, CDR2 SYDVKM. Trimming cost V 4 bases and J 5 bases; bases outside gene matches: 22. The CDR3 bases are TGTGCCAGCAGTTCACTTGGGAGAGGGGGCCTGGGCCGGAGGACTGAAGCTTTCTTT. It is translated as CASSSLGRGGLGRRTEAFF.

There are many counts of this clonotype. This sequence joins TRBV14 and TRBJ1-6; D gene uncertain. Trimming left V 0 bases short and J 6 bases short, with 6 bases between. Germline CDR1 is SGHDN and CDR2 is FVKESK. The CDR3 extends over 14 amino acids. This CDR3 reads CASSQDLLNSPLHF. In DNA, the CDR3 is TGTGCCAGCAGCCAAGATCTACTTAATTCACCCCTCCACTTT.

The sample holds a few counts of this clonotype. The chain is built from TRBV6-5 and TRBJ1-4; maybe TRBD1 (6 bases). The V and J ends lost 2 bases and 7 bases respectively, with 14 bases between them. In germline, CDR1 is MNHEY, CDR2 SVGAGI. The CDR3 consists of 15 residues. CDR3 nucleotides: TGTGCCAGCAGTTACGAGGGGGGAAGCGGTGAAAAACTGTTTTTT. Protein product: CASSYEGGSGEKLFF.

A few counts support this clonotype. This sequence joins TRBV20-1 and TRBJ2-3, with 9 nucleotides matching TRBD1. V was pared by 5 bases and J by 2 bases, with 8 bases of the junction left unmatched. The CDR3 extends over 15 amino acids. Per the germline V gene, CDR1 is DFQATT and CDR2 is SNEGSKA (reference sequence). The CDR3 sequence is CSAPGQGFNTDTQYF. The CDR3, as DNA: TGCAGTGCTCCTGGACAGGGGTTCAACACAGATACGCAGTATTTT.

This chain links TRBV28 with TRBJ1-3; TRBD1 agrees at 9 bases. This CDR3 is built from 16 residues. J gave up 1 base and V 2 bases, and 3 bases lay outside the gene matches. From germline, CDR1 is MDHEN and CDR2 SYDVKM. DNA for the CDR3: TGTGCCAGCAGTTTAAGGGACAGGGTGTCTGGAAACACCATATATTTT. Its protein product is CASSLRDRVSGNTIYF.

This clonotype was seen many times. The rearrangement joins TRBV2 to TRBJ2-2; no firm D call. This CDR3 has 14 amino acids. V lost 5 bases and J 7 bases, leaving 14 bases between the germline ends. Germline V gene lookup returns CDR1 SNHLY and CDR2 FYNNEI. The CDR3 is CASSSIVDGGELFF. CDR3 DNA sequence: TGTGCCAGCAGTTCCATTGTGGACGGCGGGGAGCTGTTTTTT.

This clonotype was recorded many times. V gene TRBV6-4 combines with J gene TRBJ1-1, with D hard to call. The CDR3 covers 13 residues. CDR1 and CDR2 from the germline V gene are MRHNA and SNTAGT. V was cut by 0 bases and J by 2 bases, with 4 bases left in between. CDR3 in amino acids: CASSDSDNTEAFF. The CDR3 DNA reads TGTGCCAGCAGTGACTCAGACAACACTGAAGCTTTCTTT.

This clonotype was seen more than once but under ten times. The chain recombines TRBV20-1 with TRBJ2-7; possible D gene TRBD1, 5 bases. Germline CDR1 and CDR2: DFQATT and SNEGSKA (reference sequence). With 0 bases removed from V and 3 bases from J, the gap between germline ends came to 12 bases. This CDR3 region has 14 residues. CDR3 bases: TGCAGTGCTAGAGATTACCAGGGTATCTACGAGCAGTACTTC. Its protein product is CSARDYQGIYEQYF.

There are many counts of this clonotype. The chain employs TRBV7-9 and TRBJ2-1; TRBD2 aligns across 7 bases. The germline V gene encodes CDR1 SEHNR and CDR2 FQNEAQ (reference sequence). The CDR3 is made up of 17 amino acids. V trimming: 2 bases; J trimming: 3 bases; junction bases outside the gene matches: 10. As DNA, the CDR3 is TGTGCCAGCAGCTTATATTACGGGAGGAGTTTCTACAATGAGCAGTTCTTC. This codes for CASSLYYGRSFYNEQFF.

The chain couples TRBV5-1 to TRBJ2-3, with 7 bases that match TRBD2. J was trimmed by 0 bases and V by 7 bases; bases with no gene match: 8. From germline, CDR1 is SGHRS and CDR2 YFSETQ. The CDR3 totals 15 residues. CDR3: CASGPSGPSTDTQYF. As DNA, the CDR3 is TGCGCCAGCGGACCTAGCGGTCCTAGCACAGATACGCAGTATTTT. The full variable domain, in which reference TRBV5-1 and TRBJ2-3 provide the parts outside the CDR3, is KAGVTQTPRYLIKTRGQQVTLSCSPISGHRSVSWYQQTPGQGLQFLFEYFSETQRNKGNFPGRFSGRQFSNSRSEMNVSTLELGDSALYLCASGPSGPSTDTQYFGPGTRLTVL.

This chain uses TRBV6-2 or TRBV6-3 with TRBJ1-5; D is unclear. The CDR3 is 16 residues long. Trimming pared 0 bases from V and 10 bases from J, leaving 19 bases between. Per the germline V gene, CDR1 is MNHEY and CDR2 is SVGEGT. The CDR3, as DNA: TGTGCCAGCAGTTACTCGCGAGACGCCATCAGTTCCCCCCAGCATTTT. As protein: CASSYSRDAISSPQHF.

This clonotype occurred many times. The rearrangement joins TRBV29-1 to TRBJ2-7; tentatively, D is TRBD1 or TRBD2 (5 bases each). V was pared by 7 bases and J by 3 bases, with 13 bases between. The CDR3 spans 12 residues. Germline CDR1 is SQVTM and CDR2 is ANQGSEA. As DNA, the CDR3 is TGCAGCGCTCGGGACGGAGGCTACGAGCAGTACTTC. Protein sequence: CSARDGGYEQYF.

The gene calls are TRBV7-8 and TRBJ1-2; 7 bases line up with TRBD1. In germline, CDR1 is SGHVS, CDR2 FQNEAQ. The CDR3 loop spans 16 amino acids. V gave up 5 bases and J gave up 4 bases; unmatched junction bases: 13. The CDR3, as DNA: TGTGCCAGCAGCCGGGGGGCCTCTCGGGACAGCTATGGCTACACCTTC. Protein: CASSRGASRDSYGYTF. The variable domain in full, with the rest retrieved from reference TRBV7-8 and TRBJ1-2, is GAGVSQSPRYKVAKRGQDVALRCDPISGHVSLFWYQQALGQGPEFLTYFQNEAQLDKSGLPSDRFFAERPEGSVSTLKIQRTQQEDSAVYLCASSRGASRDSYGYTFGSGTRLTVV.

A few counts support this clonotype. The rearrangement joins TRBV20-1 to TRBJ2-1, with TRBD2 matching 11 bases. Germline CDR1 and CDR2: DFQATT and SNEGSKA (reference sequence). Trimming at V came to 6 bases and at J to 2 bases, leaving 6 bases not matched to a gene. The CDR3 runs to 15 residues. CDR3 amino acids: CSAARLAGTYNEQFF. For the CDR3, the DNA is TGCAGTGCCGCCCGACTAGCGGGGACCTACAATGAGCAGTTCTTC.

The sample holds many counts of this clonotype. The V gene is TRBV27, the J gene TRBJ2-7; 7 nucleotides align to TRBD2. The CDR3 consists of 12 residues. Trimming at V came to 8 bases and at J to 6 bases, leaving 7 bases not matched to a gene. Germline V gives CDR1 MNHEY, CDR2 SMNVEV (reference sequence). CDR3: CASSPGGGEQYF. As DNA, the CDR3 is TGTGCCAGCTCACCGGGGGGAGGCGAGCAGTACTTC.

This clonotype was detected many times. The chain joins TRBV7-8 to TRBJ2-5; 9 bases are a match to TRBD1. Trimming at V came to 0 bases and at J to 4 bases, leaving 3 bases not matched to a gene. This CDR3 spans 15 amino acids. CDR1 is SGHVS and CDR2 is FQNEAQ in the germline V gene. The CDR3 spells CASSLAPGQGETQYF. Here the CDR3 DNA reads TGTGCCAGCAGCTTAGCCCCGGGACAGGGAGAGACCCAGTACTTC.

Ten or more counts support this clonotype. V usage is TRBV20-1 and J usage is TRBJ2-3; 8 bases are shared with TRBD2. The V and J ends lost 6 bases and 1 base, in that order; junction bases with no gene match: 9. This CDR3 contains 15 residues. Looked up from germline, CDR1 is DFQATT and CDR2 is SNEGSKA (reference sequence). CDR3 nucleotides: TGCAGTGCCAAACGTATCGGGGGGGGCACAGATACGCAGTATTTT. This codes for CSAKRIGGGTDTQYF.

This clonotype was detected ten times or more. V gene TRBV9 combines with J gene TRBJ2-2, with D possibly being TRBD1 (6 bases). The CDR3 totals 16 residues. CDR1 is SGDLS and CDR2 is YYNGEE in the germline V gene. The V gene lost 0 bases and the J gene lost 0 bases, with 9 bases spanning the gap. The CDR3 loop is CASSVDRVTNTGELFF. The CDR3 nucleotides are TGTGCCAGCAGCGTAGACAGGGTTACGAACACCGGGGAGCTGTTTTTT.